Each of the 27 T cell receptor beta chains below was sequenced from the same sample in a study of CD8 T cells in Susac syndrome. Reverse transcription of about 0.45 to 1 ug RNA was performed with random hexamers. MiXCR, applied by TCRdb to the immunoSEQ multiplex PCR reads, yields one record per CDR3 protein. The table has 95,000 to 150,000 distinct CDR3 sequences, around 94% seen once. The source material was CD8+ T cells from PBMCs. All receptors derive from a human donor with Susac syndrome.

The chain recombines TRBV23-1 with TRBJ2-7; 7 nucleotides match TRBD2. TRBV23-1 is placed among ORFs of uncertain function. The CDR3 is 14 amino acids. The V segment lost 6 bases and the J segment 3 bases; nucleotides outside the gene matches: 8. The CDR3 is CASRGGREDYEQYF. CDR3 DNA: TGCGCCAGCAGGGGGGGACGGGAGGACTACGAGCAGTACTTC.

This chain uses TRBV6-5 with TRBJ2-7; perhaps TRBD1 as D (5 bases). The CDR3 is 13 amino acids. Germline loops: CDR1 MNHEY, CDR2 SVGAGI. V lost 4 bases, J lost 5 bases, and 12 bases lay in between. CDR3 amino acids: CASSSSGINEQYF. The CDR3 DNA reads TGTGCCAGCAGTTCCTCAGGGATCAACGAGCAGTACTTC.

V gene TRBV21-1 combines with J gene TRBJ2-5; TRBD2, as called in the table, went unchecked against the DNA. TRBV21-1 is listed as a pseudogene. The CDR3 loop spans 13 amino acids. The CDR3: CATQGGLQETQYF. As DNA, the CDR3 is TGTGCCACCCAGGGCGGGCTCCAAGAGACCCAGTACTTC.

The chain couples TRBV9 to TRBJ2-1; 7 bases map to TRBD2. CDR1 and CDR2 from the germline V gene are SGDLS and YYNGEE. This CDR3 spans 14 amino acids. After removal of 0 bases from V and 8 bases from J, the junction contained 5 bases not matched to a gene. The CDR3 loop is CASSVAIGRDEQFF. CDR3 DNA sequence: TGTGCCAGCAGCGTAGCTATAGGGAGGGATGAGCAGTTCTTC. Looking up the rest from reference TRBV9 and TRBJ2-1 gives the full variable domain: DSGVTQTPKHLITATGQRVTLRCSPRSGDLSVYWYQQSLDQGLQFLIQYYNGEERAKGNILERFSAQQFPDLHSELNLSSLELGDSALYFCASSVAIGRDEQFFGPGTRLTVL.

The chain's CDR3 is CASWAGQGFYNEQFF. In nucleotides, the CDR3 is TGTGCCAGTTGGGCGGGACAGGGTTTTTACAATGAGCAGTTCTTC. The genes are TRBV19 and TRBJ2-1; the match to TRBD1 covers 9 bases. The length of the CDR3 is 15 residues. V was clipped by 8 bases and J by 4 bases; unmatched bases: 9. Germline loops: CDR1 LNHDA, CDR2 SQIVND (reference sequence).

The rearrangement uses TRBV15 and TRBJ1-2; D unresolved. CDR1 is LNHNV, CDR2 YYDKDF, per germline (reference sequence). V gave up 4 bases and J gave up 4 bases, with 7 bases separating them. The CDR3 runs to 12 residues. The CDR3 nucleotides are TGTGCCACCAGCACCCCGGCCTATGGCTACACCTTC. Amino acids: CATSTPAYGYTF.

V and J are TRBV29-1 and TRBJ1-2; D might be TRBD1 (5 bases). The CDR3 spans 15 residues. The V and J ends lost 6 bases and 0 bases respectively, with 17 bases between them. Germline-derived CDR1 and CDR2 are SQVTM and ANQGSEA. The CDR3 loop is CSVRDSDTANYGYTF. The CDR3 bases are TGCAGCGTCAGGGACTCCGACACGGCTAACTATGGCTACACCTTC.

V usage is TRBV6-6 and J usage is TRBJ1-1; the D is unclear. The CDR3 has 16 amino acids. Germline CDR1 and CDR2: MNHNY and SVGAGI (reference sequence). V shed 5 bases and J shed 4 bases, with 20 bases lying between them. The CDR3 region is CASSPRGGEDGTEAFF. CDR3 nucleotide sequence: TGTGCCAGCAGTCCCCGTGGAGGTGAGGATGGCACTGAAGCTTTCTTT.

This chain uses TRBV15 with TRBJ2-5, with D unclear. Trimming shortened V by 2 bases and J by 5 bases, and 15 bases separated the two germline ends. The CDR3 sequence is 15 residues long. The germline V gene has CDR1 LNHNV and CDR2 YYDKDF (reference sequence). CDR3 protein: CATSRRSGMRETQYF. The CDR3 DNA follows: TGTGCCACCAGCAGACGAAGTGGGATGCGGGAGACCCAGTACTTC.

This clonotype was recorded once. The chain uses TRBV3-1 and TRBJ1-2, with TRBD1 as a possible D gene (5 bases). V was cut by 1 base and J by 6 bases, with 12 bases left in between. From germline, CDR1 is LGHDT and CDR2 YNNKEL (reference sequence). This CDR3 has 14 amino acids. The CDR3 spells CASSQGTGGHGYTF. In DNA form, the CDR3 reads TGTGCCAGCAGCCAAGGAACGGGGGGTCATGGCTACACCTTC.

V gene TRBV12-3 or TRBV12-4 combines with J gene TRBJ2-7; tentatively, D is TRBD1 (6 bases). Between the trimmed V and J ends, which lost 3 bases and 5 bases, there was a span of 11 bases. The length of the CDR3 is 13 residues. The CDR3 coding sequence is TGTGCCAGCAGTTTCGCAGGGGCGAACGAGCAGTACTTC. As protein: CASSFAGANEQYF.

The CDR3 reads CSAREGRSYNSPLHF. In DNA form, the CDR3 reads TGCAGTGCTAGAGAGGGGAGGTCCTATAATTCACCCCTCCACTTT. This chain joins TRBV20-1 and TRBJ1-6; D is uncertain. Germline-derived CDR1 and CDR2 are DFQATT and SNEGSKA (reference sequence). Trimming shortened V by 0 bases and J by 1 base, and 7 bases separated the two germline ends. This CDR3 contains 15 residues.

The V and J genes are TRBV16 and TRBJ1-1, with D possibly being TRBD1 (5 bases). Trimming removed 4 bases at V and 7 bases at J, with 16 bases between. Germline V CDR1 and CDR2: KGHSY, FQNENV. This CDR3 is built from 14 residues. The CDR3 bases are TGTGCCAGCAGCCCCTCAATGTCAGGGAGTGAAGCTTTCTTT. Translating it yields CASSPSMSGSEAFF.

The genes are TRBV12-3 or TRBV12-4 and TRBJ2-3; 8 bases align to TRBD2. CDR3 length equals 16 residues. With 0 bases clipped from V and 6 bases from J, the junction kept 8 bases outside the gene matches. CDR3 in amino acids: CASSLAIAGPLDTQYF. CDR3 DNA: TGTGCCAGCAGTTTAGCAATAGCGGGGCCTTTGGATACGCAGTATTTT.

Turning to this clonotype: A read error may account for a junction end that differs from germline. The gene calls are TRBV7-9 and TRBJ1-5; D might be TRBD1 (5 bases). CDR1 is SEHNR and CDR2 is FQNEAQ in the germline V gene (reference sequence). This CDR3 is 14 amino acids long. The CDR3 spells CASSLGGHNQPQHF. Written as DNA, the CDR3 is TGTGCCAGCAGCTTAGGGGGCCACAATCAACCCCAGCATTTT. The complete variable domain, with remaining parts taken from reference TRBV7-9 and TRBJ1-5, reads DTGVSQNPRHKITKRGQNVTFRCDPISEHNRLYWYRQTLGQGPEFLTYFQNEAQLEKSRLLSDRFSAERPKGSFSTLEIQRTEQGDSAMYLCASSLGGHNQPQHFGDGTRLSIL.

This chain links TRBV20-1 with TRBJ2-7, with D maybe TRBD2 (6 bases). Per the germline V gene, CDR1 is DFQATT and CDR2 is SNEGSKA (reference sequence). This CDR3 region has 15 residues. The V end lost 4 bases, the J end lost 5 bases, and 21 bases lay between the germline ends. The CDR3 loop reads CSATWYEGRLHEQYF. The CDR3 nucleotides read TGCAGTGCTACGTGGTATGAAGGGAGGCTCCACGAGCAGTACTTC.

The chain links TRBV7-9 to TRBJ2-7, with 7 nucleotides matching TRBD1. The CDR3 consists of 15 residues. The V segment lost 4 bases and the J segment 6 bases; nucleotides outside the gene matches: 12. Germline V gives CDR1 SEHNR, CDR2 FQNEAQ (reference sequence). This chain's CDR3 is CASSSADRNPSEQYF. The CDR3 nucleotides are TGTGCCAGCAGCTCCGCGGACAGGAATCCTTCCGAGCAGTACTTC.

The chain uses TRBV12-3 or TRBV12-4 and TRBJ1-1; 7 positions match TRBD1. Germline trimming cut 8 bases from V and 4 bases from J; bases unmatched to any gene: 7. This CDR3 is 13 amino acids long. This CDR3 is CASQNTGATEAFF. CDR3 in DNA: TGTGCCAGCCAAAATACAGGGGCCACTGAAGCTTTCTTT.

V gene TRBV29-1 combines with J gene TRBJ1-2, with D unresolved. The germline gives CDR1 SQVTM, CDR2 ANQGSEA. Trimming shortened V by 7 bases and J by 7 bases, and 13 bases separated the two germline ends. This CDR3 has 11 residues. The CDR3 DNA follows: TGCAGCGCCGCAAAGACTGGTGGCTACACCTTC. Translating it yields CSAAKTGGYTF. The entire variable domain, with the rest obtained from reference TRBV29-1 and TRBJ1-2, is as follows: SAVISQKPSRDICQRGTSLTIQCQVDSQVTMMFWYRQQPGQSLTLIATANQGSEATYESGFVIDKFPISRPNLTFSTLTVSNMSPEDSSIYLCSAAKTGGYTFGSGTRLTVV.

This chain links TRBV3-1 with TRBJ1-1; a possible D gene is TRBD1 (5 bases). CDR3 size: 13 residues. Trimming removed 0 bases at V and 10 bases at J, with 12 bases between. Looked up from germline, CDR1 is LGHDT and CDR2 is YNNKEL (reference sequence). CDR3 nucleotide sequence: TGTGCCAGCAGCCAAGATCGGACGGGGGGAGCTTTCTTT. Protein sequence: CASSQDRTGGAFF.

The chain recombines TRBV5-1 with TRBJ2-1, with D maybe TRBD1 (6 bases). V was pared by 7 bases and J by 6 bases, with 17 bases between. Per germline, CDR1 SGHRS and CDR2 YFSETQ. There are 14 residues in the CDR3. CDR3: CASGFGGGLNEQFF. Written as DNA, the CDR3 is TGCGCCAGCGGATTTGGGGGCGGCCTCAATGAGCAGTTCTTC.

The CDR3 sequence: CASSIGTDLSYEQYF. The CDR3 DNA follows: TGTGCCAGTAGTATTGGGACAGACCTCTCCTACGAGCAGTACTTC. The gene calls are TRBV19 and TRBJ2-7, with 7 bases aligning to TRBD1. Unmatched junction bases numbered 5, after V lost 3 bases and J lost 0 bases. The CDR3 contains 15 residues. CDR1 is LNHDA and CDR2 is SQIVND in the germline V gene (reference sequence).

The gene calls are TRBV18 and TRBJ1-5, with 7 bases matching TRBD1. Unmatched junction bases numbered 8, after V lost 6 bases and J lost 0 bases. The germline V gene encodes CDR1 KGHSH and CDR2 LQKENI. There are 16 residues in the CDR3. Written as DNA, the CDR3 is TGTGCCAGCTCTCCCCGGGACAGAAATAGCAATCAGCCCCAGCATTTT. This codes for CASSPRDRNSNQPQHF.

The DNA for the CDR3 is TGCAGCGTTGAAGAGGGGGGGGATACGCAGTATTTT. This codes for CSVEEGGDTQYF. The rearrangement links TRBV29-1 to TRBJ2-3; 7 bases match TRBD2. CDR3 length equals 12 residues. Germline CDR1 SQVTM, CDR2 ANQGSEA. The ends lost 0 bases at V and 6 bases at J; junction bases unmatched: 0.

J is TRBJ2-7 and V is TRBV9; the match to TRBD2 covers 15 bases. The CDR3 runs 16 residues. V lost 3 bases, J lost 2 bases, and 3 bases stayed unmatched. From germline, CDR1 is SGDLS and CDR2 YYNGEE. CDR3 sequence reads: CASSGGTSGRPYEQYF. In DNA form, the CDR3 reads TGTGCCAGCAGCGGGGGGACTAGCGGGAGGCCCTACGAGCAGTACTTC.

The chain is built from TRBV7-9 and TRBJ1-2; D unclear. Germline loops: CDR1 SEHNR, CDR2 FQNEAQ (reference sequence). The CDR3 spans 12 residues. V lost 5 bases, J lost 2 bases, and 6 bases lay in between. The CDR3 reads CASSLNNYGYTF. CDR3 DNA sequence: TGTGCCAGCAGCCTGAACAACTATGGCTACACCTTC.

This clonotype was counted a single time. The rearrangement uses TRBV9 and TRBJ1-5, with D possibly matching TRBD1 (6 bases). CDR1 SGDLS and CDR2 YYNGEE come from the germline V gene. V shed 0 bases and J shed 10 bases, with 11 bases lying between them. This CDR3 comprises 13 residues. Written as DNA, the CDR3 is TGTGCCAGCAGCGTAGGAGGGGGTACTCCCCAGCATTTT. Its protein product is CASSVGGGTPQHF.